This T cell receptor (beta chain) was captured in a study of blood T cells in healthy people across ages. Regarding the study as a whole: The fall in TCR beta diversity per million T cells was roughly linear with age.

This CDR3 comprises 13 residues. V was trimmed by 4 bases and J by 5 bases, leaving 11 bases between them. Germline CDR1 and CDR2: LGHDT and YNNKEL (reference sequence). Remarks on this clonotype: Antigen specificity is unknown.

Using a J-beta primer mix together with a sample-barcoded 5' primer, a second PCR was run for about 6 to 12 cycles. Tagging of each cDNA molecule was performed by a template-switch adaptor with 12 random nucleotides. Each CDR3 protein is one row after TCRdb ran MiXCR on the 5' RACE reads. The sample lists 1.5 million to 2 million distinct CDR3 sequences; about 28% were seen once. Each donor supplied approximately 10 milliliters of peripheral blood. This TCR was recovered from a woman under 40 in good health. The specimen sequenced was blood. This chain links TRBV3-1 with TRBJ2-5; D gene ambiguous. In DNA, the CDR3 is TGTGCCAGCAGCCCTTTTCTATGGGAGACCCAGTACTTC. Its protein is CASSPFLWETQYF.